This record concerns one T cell receptor beta chain sequence. Its specificity is unknown. The sample is drawn from a study of OX40 agonist ivuxolimab in advanced cancers. Overall study: Previous treatment with anti-PD-1, anti-PD-L1 or anti-CTLA-4 therapy was allowed; approximately 40% had received some. Study-level findings and limits: Clonal expansion was seen in CD4+ and CD8+ blood T cells by week 6 at 0.1 to 3.0 mg/kg.

CDR3 length: 14 amino acids. Trimming took off 6 bases at V and 0 bases at J, with 9 bases between the two ends. Germline V gives CDR1 MNHEY, CDR2 SVGAGI. This table comes from immunoSEQ multiplex PCR, and its TCRdb copy is limited to in-frame clones, with some not included. Among more than 65,000 clones listed, about 84% were seen once. The sequence came from an adult with an advanced solid tumor such as melanoma, head and neck, liver or kidney cancer. The source material was CD4+ or CD8+ T cells sorted from blood, sampled in a trial of the OX40 agonist ivuxolimab. The rearrangement joins TRBV6-5 to TRBJ1-5; the D gene is possibly TRBD1 (6 bases). The CDR3: CASRSRGSNQPQHF. In DNA form, the CDR3 reads TGTGCCAGCAGGAGCAGGGGTAGCAATCAGCCCCAGCATTTT.